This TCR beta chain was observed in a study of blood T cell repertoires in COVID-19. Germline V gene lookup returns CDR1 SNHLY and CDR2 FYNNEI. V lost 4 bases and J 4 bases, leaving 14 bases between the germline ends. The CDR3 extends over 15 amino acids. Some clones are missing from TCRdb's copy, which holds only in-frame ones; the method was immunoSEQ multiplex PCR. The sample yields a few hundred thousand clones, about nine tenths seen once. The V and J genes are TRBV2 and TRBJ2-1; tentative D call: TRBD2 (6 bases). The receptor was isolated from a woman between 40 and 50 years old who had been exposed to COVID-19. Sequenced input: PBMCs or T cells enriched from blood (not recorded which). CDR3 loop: CASSAVRGTYNEQFF. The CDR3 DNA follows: TGTGCCAGCAGTGCTGTCCGGGGGACTTACAATGAGCAGTTCTTC.